This entry lists 21 T cell receptor beta chains sequenced from one sample in a study of blood T cell repertoires in COVID-19. Only in-frame clones appear in the TCRdb table, and some are missing; sequencing was by immunoSEQ multiplex PCR. The sample holds hundreds of thousands of clones, approximately 90% seen once. Sample: peripheral blood. All receptors derive from a woman aged 25 to 39 with active or convalescent COVID-19.

This chain connects TRBV25-1 to TRBJ1-2, with a possible D match to TRBD1 (6 bases). V dropped 8 bases and J dropped 0 bases, with 10 bases sitting between them. The CDR3 is 13 residues long. Per germline, CDR1 MGHDK and CDR2 SYGVNS. The CDR3: CASVGQPNYGYTF. The CDR3 region has the DNA TGTGCCAGCGTCGGACAGCCTAACTATGGCTACACCTTC.

The rearrangement links TRBV4-1 to TRBJ2-3, with D tentatively TRBD2 (5 bases). The CDR3 sequence is 15 residues long. Germline CDR1 reads MGHRA; CDR2 reads YSYEKL. Trimming left V 0 bases short and J 3 bases short, with 10 bases between. The CDR3 region has the DNA TGCGCCAGCAGCCAAGATCCGCGGGTAACAGATACGCAGTATTTT. Encoded protein: CASSQDPRVTDTQYF.

This rearrangement joins TRBV7-8 to TRBJ1-1; 9 nucleotides agree with TRBD1. The CDR3 is 16 amino acids. V dropped 5 bases and J dropped 3; count of bases not matched to a gene: 10. Germline V gene sequence: CDR1 SGHVS, CDR2 FQNEAQ. CDR3 nucleotide sequence: TGTGCCAGCAGCGACCCCGGGACAGGGAGCGACACTGAAGCTTTCTTT. Protein: CASSDPGTGSDTEAFF.

This chain joins TRBV7-9 and TRBJ1-1, with D possibly TRBD1 on 5 matching bases. V dropped 3 bases and J dropped 0 bases, with 11 bases sitting between them. The CDR3 consists of 15 residues. Germline CDR1 reads SEHNR; CDR2 reads FQNEAQ (reference sequence). The CDR3 DNA follows: TGTGCCAGCAGCTTGGGACTTTCCCTGAACACTGAAGCTTTCTTT. Residues: CASSLGLSLNTEAFF.

V and J are TRBV11-2 and TRBJ2-3; D gene unclear. Trimming cost V 6 bases and J 4 bases, with 11 bases left between them. Germline V gene sequence: CDR1 SGHAT, CDR2 FQNNGV. The CDR3 sequence is 13 residues long. In DNA, the CDR3 is TGTGCCAGCAGTTACTCGTGGTCAGATACGCAGTATTTT. It specifies CASSYSWSDTQYF.

Note on this clone: The same CDR3 arises from other DNA sequences in this sample as well. The genes are TRBV7-9 and TRBJ1-1; perhaps TRBD1 as D (6 bases). The germline V gene encodes CDR1 SEHNR and CDR2 FQNEAQ (reference sequence). The CDR3 covers 13 residues. The V end was cut by 5 bases, the J end by 1 base, with 8 bases between. Here the CDR3 reads CASSPTGNTEAFF. CDR3 nucleotides: TGTGCCAGCAGCCCGACAGGGAACACTGAAGCTTTCTTT.

The chain has TRBV7-9 and TRBJ2-5, with unresolved D. The germline V gene encodes CDR1 SEHNR and CDR2 FQNEAQ (reference sequence). Trimming took off 2 bases at V and 7 bases at J, with 14 bases between the two ends. This CDR3 comprises 14 residues. The DNA for the CDR3 is TGTGCCAGCAGCTTATCTCCCCCGGTGCCGACCCAGTACTTC. This sequence encodes CASSLSPPVPTQYF.

The CDR3 nucleotides read TGTGCCAGCAGCCAAGAAAAAGAGGGACTTCGAAACACTGAAGCTTTCTTT. Translation: CASSQEKEGLRNTEAFF. The chain couples TRBV4-2 to TRBJ1-1; D might be TRBD1 (5 bases). Trimming pared 0 bases from V and 2 bases from J, leaving 16 bases between. CDR1 is LGHNA and CDR2 is YNFKEQ in the germline V gene. CDR3 length: 17 residues.

The chain uses TRBV7-9 and TRBJ1-3; 7 nucleotides agree with TRBD1. V lost 1 base and J lost 4; bases outside the gene matches: 7. Per germline, CDR1 SEHNR and CDR2 FQNEAQ (reference sequence). CDR3 length equals 16 residues. The DNA of the CDR3 is TGTGCCAGCAGCTTAGGCGCACAGGGGAGAGGAAACACCATATATTTT. Its translation is CASSLGAQGRGNTIYF.

The chain joins TRBV29-1 to TRBJ1-2; 7 nucleotides line up with TRBD1. There are 11 residues in the CDR3. In germline, CDR1 is SQVTM, CDR2 ANQGSEA. The V and J ends lost 7 bases and 7 bases, in that order; junction bases with no gene match: 6. The chain's CDR3 is CSADDRAGYTF. The DNA for the CDR3 is TGCAGCGCCGATGACAGGGCTGGCTACACCTTC.

The rearrangement uses TRBV7-9 and TRBJ2-3, with 8 bases lining up with TRBD1. This CDR3 contains 17 residues. V was pared by 6 bases and J by 2 bases, with 13 bases of the junction left unmatched. The germline V gene has CDR1 SEHNR and CDR2 FQNEAQ (reference sequence). For the CDR3, the DNA is TGTGCCAGCAGTTACCCCGGGACAGGAAAGAACACAGATACGCAGTATTTT. It encodes CASSYPGTGKNTDTQYF.

This chain uses TRBV6-5 with TRBJ2-5, with 9 bases aligning to TRBD2. The CDR3 contains 13 residues. Per germline, CDR1 MNHEY and CDR2 SVGAGI. After removal of 6 bases from V and 5 bases from J, the junction contained 4 bases not matched to a gene. CDR3 DNA sequence: TGTGCCAGCAGCTTAGCGGGAGTCGAGACCCAGTACTTC. Translation: CASSLAGVETQYF.

The CDR3 spells CASSRLAGNQETQYF. Written as DNA, the CDR3 is TGTGCCAGCAGTAGACTAGCGGGGAACCAAGAGACCCAGTACTTC. This sequence joins TRBV6-5 and TRBJ2-5, with 11 bases matching TRBD2. Per germline, CDR1 MNHEY and CDR2 SVGAGI. This CDR3 is 15 amino acids long. V trimming: 5 bases; J trimming: 0 bases; junction bases outside the gene matches: 2.

This clone has just one count. V usage is TRBV10-1 and J usage is TRBJ2-5, with 10 bases identical to TRBD2. Germline CDR1 reads WNHNN; CDR2 reads SYGVQD (reference sequence). V lost 6 bases, J lost 5 bases, and 6 bases stayed unmatched. This CDR3 comprises 14 residues. The CDR3 DNA is TGCGCCAGCAGCCTAGCGGGAGCCACCGAGACCCAGTACTTC. Translated, it gives CASSLAGATETQYF.

The rearrangement uses TRBV5-6 and TRBJ1-2, with 10 bases matching TRBD1. Unmatched junction bases numbered 11, after V lost 3 bases and J lost 3 bases. CDR3 length equals 17 residues. The V gene's germline CDR1 is SGHDT and CDR2 YYEEEE. The CDR3 spells CASSSWVPGTGDYGYTF. The CDR3, as DNA: TGTGCCAGCAGCTCCTGGGTGCCAGGGACAGGGGACTATGGCTACACCTTC.

This chain uses TRBV27 with TRBJ1-1, with no clear D. CDR1 MNHEY and CDR2 SMNVEV come from the germline V gene (reference sequence). The CDR3 length is 15 residues. The V end was cut by 1 base, the J end by 5 bases, with 14 bases between. The CDR3 reads CASSLYPQPGTEAFF. The CDR3 nucleotides read TGTGCCAGCAGTTTATACCCTCAACCGGGGACTGAAGCTTTCTTT.

The gene calls are TRBV10-1 and TRBJ2-2; D ambiguous. Germline loops: CDR1 WNHNN, CDR2 SYGVQD (reference sequence). CDR3 size: 14 residues. Trimming shortened V by 4 bases and J by 1 base, and 7 bases separated the two germline ends. CDR3 in DNA: TGCGCCAGCAGTGCCAAATGGAACACCGGGGAGCTGTTTTTT. Protein sequence: CASSAKWNTGELFF.

This rearrangement joins TRBV24-1 to TRBJ2-1; the match to TRBD2 covers 14 bases. Germline lookup yields CDR1 KGHDR and CDR2 SFDVKD. This CDR3 spans 16 amino acids. The V gene end was trimmed by 3 bases and the J gene end by 8 bases; junction bases not matched to a gene: 5. CDR3 protein: CATSDIGTSGSYEQFF. The CDR3 DNA reads TGTGCCACCAGTGATATCGGGACTAGCGGGAGTTATGAGCAGTTCTTC.

The genes are TRBV3-1 (or the pseudogene TRBV3-2) and TRBJ1-5, with 7 bases that match TRBD1. CDR3 length: 14 residues. In germline, CDR1 is LGHDT, CDR2 YNNKEL (reference sequence). V shed 2 bases and J 3 bases; nucleotides not matched to a gene: 1. The CDR3 is CASSQQGDNQPQHF. The CDR3 DNA follows: TGTGCCAGCAGCCAACAGGGGGACAATCAGCCCCAGCATTTT.

The chain recombines TRBV11-2 with TRBJ2-7, with D unresolved. V was clipped by 0 bases and J by 2 bases, with 14 bases between them. The CDR3 is made up of 16 amino acids. CDR1 SGHAT and CDR2 FQNNGV come from the germline V gene. The chain's CDR3 is CASSLDRLGITYEQYF. The CDR3 nucleotides read TGTGCCAGCAGCTTAGATAGGTTGGGCATAACCTACGAGCAGTACTTC.

The chain couples TRBV2 to TRBJ1-1; D uncertain. V lost 7 bases, J lost 3 bases, and 12 bases lay in between. Germline V gene data show CDR1 as SNHLY and CDR2 as FYNNEI. The CDR3 has 13 residues. This chain's CDR3 is CASKEGWDTEAFF. Here the CDR3 DNA reads TGTGCCAGCAAGGAGGGATGGGACACTGAAGCTTTCTTT.